The 13 T cell receptor beta chains listed next were all sequenced from one sample in a study of cytomegalovirus exposure and HLA in healthy donors. Primers for the PCR totalled 60 Vbeta and 13 Jbeta. Assay used: immunoSEQ multiplex PCR; TCRdb lists only in-frame clones, some missing. This repertoire includes around 80,000 clones. Sequencing used PBMCs. Source of these receptors: a man aged 35-49 years in good health and CMV-seronegative.

The chain links TRBV15 to TRBJ1-5; 7 bases match TRBD1. This CDR3 spans 15 amino acids. Trimming at V came to 5 bases and at J to 1 base, leaving 5 bases not matched to a gene. CDR1 and CDR2 (germline): LNHNV, YYDKDF (reference sequence). CDR3 in DNA: TGTGCCACCAGCGCGGGGACAGCAAGCAATCAGCCCCAGCATTTT. Amino acids: CATSAGTASNQPQHF.

CDR3 loop: CASSNSGDRGRAFF. CDR3 coding DNA: TGTGCCAGCAGCAACTCGGGGGACAGGGGGAGGGCTTTCTTT. V and J are TRBV7-2 and TRBJ1-1; 11 bases agree with TRBD1. CDR3 size: 14 residues. Germline CDR1 reads SGHTA; CDR2 reads FQGNSA. V was clipped by 5 bases and J by 11 bases; unmatched bases: 10.

This sequence joins TRBV29-1 and TRBJ1-1; D perhaps matches TRBD1 (6 bases). The V end lost 7 bases, the J end lost 3 bases, and 12 bases lay between the germline ends. Per the germline V gene, CDR1 is SQVTM and CDR2 is ANQGSEA. The CDR3 sequence is 12 residues long. In DNA form, the CDR3 reads TGCAGCGCCGAAGGGGGGGACACTGAAGCTTTCTTT. Its translation: CSAEGGDTEAFF.

The rearrangement uses TRBV7-9 and TRBJ1-2, with 8 positions matching TRBD1. J lost 1 base, V lost 4 bases, and 2 bases had no gene match. Germline loops: CDR1 SEHNR, CDR2 FQNEAQ (reference sequence). The CDR3 sequence is 14 residues long. This CDR3 is CASSSTGVNYGYTF. CDR3 bases: TGTGCCAGCAGCTCGACAGGGGTTAACTATGGCTACACCTTC.

V usage is TRBV5-6 and J usage is TRBJ1-2, with D possibly being TRBD1 (5 bases). V lost 4 bases and J lost 4, with 14 bases in between. This CDR3 region has 14 residues. Germline loops: CDR1 SGHDT, CDR2 YYEEEE. For the CDR3, the DNA is TGTGCCAGCAGCCAGGGAAATTTAGTCTATGGCTACACCTTC. As protein: CASSQGNLVYGYTF.

The V gene is TRBV5-6, the J gene TRBJ2-5, with 7 bases lining up with TRBD2. The end of the DNA is better explained by TRBJ2-7, so the J call may be wrong. Germline V gives CDR1 SGHDT, CDR2 YYEEEE. This CDR3 comprises 14 residues. The CDR3 spells CASSFQGRENEQYF. The CDR3 DNA reads TGTGCCAGCAGCTTCCAAGGGAGGGAAAACGAGCAGTACTTC.

The CDR3 sequence is CASSPPRPGPTSYEQYF. The CDR3 DNA reads as TGTGCCAGCTCACCCCCACGGCCAGGGCCGACCTCCTACGAGCAGTACTTC. The chain recombines TRBV18 with TRBJ2-7, with a possible D match to TRBD1 (5 bases). Germline V CDR1 and CDR2: KGHSH, LQKENI. V was cut by 3 bases and J by 0 bases, with 18 bases left in between. The CDR3 extends over 17 amino acids.

The chain couples TRBV6-5 to TRBJ1-1; D is unresolved. The CDR3 is 11 residues long. Germline-derived CDR1 and CDR2 are MNHEY and SVGAGI. V was cut by 10 bases and J by 4 bases, with 10 bases left in between. CDR3 residues: CAISRGTEAFF. In DNA, the CDR3 is TGTGCCATTTCTCGGGGCACTGAAGCTTTCTTT.

The CDR3 DNA follows: TGTGCCAGCTCACCACCAGGGGCCCAAGAGACCCAGTACTTC. It encodes CASSPPGAQETQYF. The chain combines TRBV18 with TRBJ2-5; TRBD1 is a possible D gene (5 bases). CDR3 length: 14 amino acids. The V gene lost 0 bases and the J gene lost 1 base, with 6 bases spanning the gap. From germline, CDR1 is KGHSH and CDR2 LQKENI.

The V and J genes are TRBV29-1 and TRBJ2-1; TRBD2 matches 14 bases. The CDR3 consists of 15 residues. The V gene end was trimmed by 7 bases and the J gene end by 9 bases; junction bases not matched to a gene: 11. Germline CDR1 is SQVTM and CDR2 is ANQGSEA. CDR3 DNA: TGCAGCGCCGATGTCTTGACTAGCGGGAGGGGTGAGCAGTTCTTC. It is translated as CSADVLTSGRGEQFF.

The genes are TRBV9 and TRBJ2-7; 7 nucleotides line up with TRBD1. There are 16 residues in the CDR3. CDR1 is SGDLS and CDR2 is YYNGEE in the germline V gene. V lost 4 bases and J lost 1; bases outside the gene matches: 11. The CDR3 here is CASSPRAGTVSYEQYF. In DNA form, the CDR3 reads TGTGCCAGCAGCCCCAGAGCCGGGACAGTATCCTACGAGCAGTACTTC. The full variable domain, in which reference TRBV9 and TRBJ2-7 provide the parts outside the CDR3, is DSGVTQTPKHLITATGQRVTLRCSPRSGDLSVYWYQQSLDQGLQFLIQYYNGEERAKGNILERFSAQQFPDLHSELNLSSLELGDSALYFCASSPRAGTVSYEQYFGPGTRLTVT.

V usage is TRBV23-1 and J usage is TRBJ2-7; maybe TRBD1 (6 bases). TRBV23-1 is flagged as an ORF with uncertain function. The ends were cut back, 2 bases at V and 2 bases at J, with 7 bases in the middle. This CDR3 has 13 amino acids. CDR3 loop: CASSQGTTYEQYF. In DNA form, the CDR3 reads TGCGCCAGCAGTCAAGGGACAACCTACGAGCAGTACTTC.

The chain couples TRBV4-3 to TRBJ2-7, with TRBD2 matching 8 bases. CDR1 and CDR2 (germline): LGHNA, YSLEER. This CDR3 spans 16 amino acids. V lost 0 bases, J lost 1 base, and 5 bases stayed unmatched. The CDR3 is CASSQDIERESYEQYF. Here the CDR3 DNA reads TGCGCCAGCAGCCAAGATATCGAGCGGGAGTCCTACGAGCAGTACTTC.